This T cell receptor beta chain was identified in a study of shared clonotypes between healthy human individuals. Study information: Donors, aged 18 to 49, were a couple of women and a few men. The study's findings and limits: Donor scarcity curtailed the genetic and exposure-history diversity represented herein.

On this clone itself: Its antigen remains unknown.

V lost 6 bases, J lost 12 bases, and 15 bases stayed unmatched. This CDR3 contains 15 residues. Germline-derived CDR1 and CDR2 are MDHEN and SYDVKM. Assay used: immunoSEQ multiplex PCR; TCRdb lists only in-frame clones, some missing. The sample gives about 710,000 clones, 60% to 75% of which show up once; 1.5% to 2% is in the top ten. The genes are TRBV28 and TRBJ2-1; 9 bases are a match to TRBD2. This receptor was taken from a woman in her thirties in good health. Sequencing used memory CD4+ T cells sorted from blood. Subset in this sample: CD45RA-negative fraction. CDR3 amino acids: CASSRTSAHAGLQFF. CDR3 coding DNA: TGTGCCAGCAGCCGGACTAGCGCGCACGCAGGGTTGCAGTTCTTC. The entire variable domain, with the rest obtained from reference TRBV28 and TRBJ2-1, is as follows: DVKVTQSSRYLVKRTGEKVFLECVQDMDHENMFWYRQDPGLGLRLIYFSYDVKMKEKGDIPEGYSVSREKKERFSLILESASTNQTSMYLCASSRTSAHAGLQFFGPGTRLTVL.